The T cell receptor (beta chain) described here comes from a study of identifying expanded T cells in peripheral blood. No infections or other immune events were documented during collection. Clones were sequenced by immunoSEQ multiplex PCR, and TCRdb holds only the in-frame ones, with some missing. The sample yields about 80,000 clones, roughly 89% seen once. This clone has only a few counts. As yet, its antigen is unknown. Study-level findings and limits: Across healthy donors, higher total template counts meant significantly greater roughly two-week count variance. Technical replicates showed roughly 1.2 changed clones; roughly two weeks about 16; four weeks 19.

The germline V and J ends were trimmed by 5 bases and 1 base, with 12 bases remaining between them. The CDR3 spans 14 residues. Looked up from germline, CDR1 is SNHLY and CDR2 is FYNNEI. The sequencing input was blood. The origin of this receptor is a person aged 18 to 70 in good health. The chain uses TRBV2 and TRBJ2-7; a possible D gene is TRBD2 (5 bases). CDR3 nucleotide sequence: TGTGCCAGCAGTCCAGAGGGCCCATCCTACGAGCAGTACTTC. Residues: CASSPEGPSYEQYF.